This record covers a single T cell receptor beta chain. Its antigen is undetermined. V dropped 5 bases and J dropped 0; count of bases not matched to a gene: 7. This CDR3 comprises 15 residues. CDR1 and CDR2 from the germline V gene are SGHAT and FQNNGV. The sample originates from a study of cytomegalovirus exposure and HLA in healthy donors. Study-level findings and limits: In a later analysis, a genetic analysis reported fewer productive-TCR N-insertions in an Asian-associated ancestry cluster than the cohort average. Later on, analysis showed that most CMV-associated TCR beta chains appeared to be HLA-restricted. A later analysis showed that HLA-associated TCR beta chains had undergone more clonal expansion than equally common others.

13 Jbeta primers and 60 Vbeta primers were used for the PCR. Method: immunoSEQ multiplex PCR; TCRdb's copy keeps in-frame clones and lacks some. The repertoire holds roughly 100,000 clones, with roughly three quarters as singletons. Material: PBMCs. This chain joins TRBV11-2 and TRBJ2-7; 7 bases match TRBD1. The clonotype comes from a man aged 30-40 years in good health and CMV-seronegative. The CDR3, as DNA: TGTGCCAGCAGCCTTGGACAGGCGAGCTCCTACGAGCAGTACTTC. This codes for CASSLGQASSYEQYF. The variable domain in full, completed from reference TRBV11-2 and TRBJ2-7, reads EAGVAQSPRYKIIEKRQSVAFWCNPISGHATLYWYQQILGQGPKLLIQFQNNGVVDDSQLPKDRFSAERLKGVDSTLKIQPAKLEDSAVYLCASSLGQASSYEQYFGPGTRLTVT.